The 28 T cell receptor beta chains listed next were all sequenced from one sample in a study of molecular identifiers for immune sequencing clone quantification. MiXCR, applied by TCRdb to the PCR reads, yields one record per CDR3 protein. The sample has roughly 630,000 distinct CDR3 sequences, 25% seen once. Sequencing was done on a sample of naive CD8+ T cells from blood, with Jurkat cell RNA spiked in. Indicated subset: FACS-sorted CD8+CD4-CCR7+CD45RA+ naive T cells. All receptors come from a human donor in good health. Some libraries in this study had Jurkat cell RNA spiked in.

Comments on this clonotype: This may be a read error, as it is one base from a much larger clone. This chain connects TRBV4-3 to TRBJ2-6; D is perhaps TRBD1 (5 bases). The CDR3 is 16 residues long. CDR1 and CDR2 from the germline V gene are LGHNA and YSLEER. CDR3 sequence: CASSQDRSSGANVPTF. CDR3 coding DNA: TGCGCCAGCAGCCAAGACCGGTCCTCTGGGGCCAACGTCCCGACTTTC.

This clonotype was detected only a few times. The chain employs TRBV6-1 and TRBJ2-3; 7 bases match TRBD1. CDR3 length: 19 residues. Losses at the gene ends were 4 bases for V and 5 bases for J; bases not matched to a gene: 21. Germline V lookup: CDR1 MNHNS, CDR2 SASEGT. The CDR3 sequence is CASSGIPRLRGPVGDTQYF. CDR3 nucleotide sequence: TGTGCCAGCAGTGGCATCCCCCGACTGAGGGGGCCCGTAGGAGATACGCAGTATTTT.

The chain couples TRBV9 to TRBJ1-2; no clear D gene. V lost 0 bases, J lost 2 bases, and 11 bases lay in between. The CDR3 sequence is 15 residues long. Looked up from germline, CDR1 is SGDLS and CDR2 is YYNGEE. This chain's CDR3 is CASSVGTTENYGYTF. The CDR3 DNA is TGTGCCAGCAGCGTAGGTACGACGGAGAACTATGGCTACACCTTC. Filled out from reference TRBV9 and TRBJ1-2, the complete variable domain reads DSGVTQTPKHLITATGQRVTLRCSPRSGDLSVYWYQQSLDQGLQFLIQYYNGEERAKGNILERFSAQQFPDLHSELNLSSLELGDSALYFCASSVGTTENYGYTFGSGTRLTVV.

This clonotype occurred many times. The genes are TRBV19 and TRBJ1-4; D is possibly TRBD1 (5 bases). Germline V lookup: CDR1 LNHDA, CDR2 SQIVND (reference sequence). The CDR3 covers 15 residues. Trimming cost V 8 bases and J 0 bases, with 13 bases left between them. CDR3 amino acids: CASRIRDATNEKLFF. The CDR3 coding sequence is TGTGCCAGTCGAATACGGGACGCAACTAATGAAAAACTGTTTTTT.

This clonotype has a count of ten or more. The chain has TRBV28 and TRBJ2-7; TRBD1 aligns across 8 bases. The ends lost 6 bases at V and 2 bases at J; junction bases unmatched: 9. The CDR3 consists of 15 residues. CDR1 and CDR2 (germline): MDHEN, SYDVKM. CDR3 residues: CASSLGQGQAYEQYF. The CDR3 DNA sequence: TGTGCCAGCAGCCTAGGACAGGGACAAGCCTACGAGCAGTACTTC.

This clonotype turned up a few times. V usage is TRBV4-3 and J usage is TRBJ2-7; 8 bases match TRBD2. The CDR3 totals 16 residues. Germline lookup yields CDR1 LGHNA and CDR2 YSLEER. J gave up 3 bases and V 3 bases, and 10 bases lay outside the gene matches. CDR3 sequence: CASSQDETSAYYEQYF. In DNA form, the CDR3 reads TGCGCCAGCAGCCAGGATGAGACTAGCGCATACTACGAGCAGTACTTC.

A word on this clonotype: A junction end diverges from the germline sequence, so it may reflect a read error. CDR3 nucleotides: TGTGCCAGTAGCTCATCCGCTCGAAGCCCCAAGAACACTGAAGCTTTCTTT. Translation gives CASSSSARSPKNTEAFF. This chain links TRBV7-9 with TRBJ1-1; D gene uncertain. CDR3 length equals 17 residues. Germline assignment: CDR1 SEHNR and CDR2 FQNEAQ (reference sequence).

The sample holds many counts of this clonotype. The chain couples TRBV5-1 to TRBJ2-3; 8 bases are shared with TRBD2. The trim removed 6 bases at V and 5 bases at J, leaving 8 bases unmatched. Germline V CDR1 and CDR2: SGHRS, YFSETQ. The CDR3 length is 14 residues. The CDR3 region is CASKTGGVEDTQYF. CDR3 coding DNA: TGCGCCAGCAAGACGGGGGGGGTAGAAGATACGCAGTATTTT.

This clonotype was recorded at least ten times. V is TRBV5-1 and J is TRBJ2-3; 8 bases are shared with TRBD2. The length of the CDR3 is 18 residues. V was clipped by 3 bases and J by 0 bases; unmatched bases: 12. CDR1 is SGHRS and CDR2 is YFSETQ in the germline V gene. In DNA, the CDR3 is TGCGCCAGCAGCTCTCCGGGGGGGGCGGGGGCCAGCACAGATACGCAGTATTTT. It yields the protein CASSSPGGAGASTDTQYF.

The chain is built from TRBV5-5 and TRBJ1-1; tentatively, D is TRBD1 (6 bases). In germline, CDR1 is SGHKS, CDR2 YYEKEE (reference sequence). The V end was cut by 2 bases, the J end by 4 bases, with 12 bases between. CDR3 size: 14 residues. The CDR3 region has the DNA TGTGCCAGCAGCTTCGTTACAGGGACCACTGAAGCTTTCTTT. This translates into CASSFVTGTTEAFF.

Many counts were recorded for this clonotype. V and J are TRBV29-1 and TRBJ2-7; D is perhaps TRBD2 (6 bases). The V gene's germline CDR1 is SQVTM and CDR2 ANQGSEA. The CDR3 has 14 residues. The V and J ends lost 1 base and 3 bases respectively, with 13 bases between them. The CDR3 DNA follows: TGCAGCGTTGAAGCGAGGGACTCCGGCTACGAGCAGTACTTC. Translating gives CSVEARDSGYEQYF.

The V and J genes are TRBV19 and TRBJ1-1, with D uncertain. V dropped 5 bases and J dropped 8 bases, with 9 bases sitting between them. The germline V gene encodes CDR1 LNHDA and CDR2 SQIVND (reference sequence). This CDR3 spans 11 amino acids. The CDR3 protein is CASSLDWEAFF. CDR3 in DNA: TGTGCCAGTAGTCTCGACTGGGAAGCTTTCTTT. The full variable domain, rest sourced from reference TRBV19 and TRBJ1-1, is DGGITQSPKYLFRKEGQNVTLSCEQNLNHDAMYWYRQDPGQGLRLIYYSQIVNDFQKGDIAEGYSVSREKKESFPLTVTSAQKNPTAFYLCASSLDWEAFFGQGTRLTVV.

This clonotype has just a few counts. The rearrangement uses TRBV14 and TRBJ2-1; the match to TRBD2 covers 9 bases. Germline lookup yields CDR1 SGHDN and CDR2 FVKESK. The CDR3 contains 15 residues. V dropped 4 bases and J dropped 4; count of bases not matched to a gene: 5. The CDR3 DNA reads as TGTGCCAGCAGCCTTTTGGGACTAGCTTACAATGAGCAGTTCTTC. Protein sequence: CASSLLGLAYNEQFF.

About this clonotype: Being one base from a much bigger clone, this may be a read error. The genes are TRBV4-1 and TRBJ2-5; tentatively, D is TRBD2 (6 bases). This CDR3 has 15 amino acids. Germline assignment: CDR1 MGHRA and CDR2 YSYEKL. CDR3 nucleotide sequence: TGCGCCAGCCGCCAAGCTGGGGGACTTAAAGAGACCCAGTACTTC. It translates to CASRQAGGLKETQYF.

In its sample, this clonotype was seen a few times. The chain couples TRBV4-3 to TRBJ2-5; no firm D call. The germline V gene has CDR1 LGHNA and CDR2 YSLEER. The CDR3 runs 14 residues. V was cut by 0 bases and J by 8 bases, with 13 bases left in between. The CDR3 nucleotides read TGCGCCAGCAGCCAAGATGTGAAGGGCACAACCCAGTACTTC. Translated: CASSQDVKGTTQYF.

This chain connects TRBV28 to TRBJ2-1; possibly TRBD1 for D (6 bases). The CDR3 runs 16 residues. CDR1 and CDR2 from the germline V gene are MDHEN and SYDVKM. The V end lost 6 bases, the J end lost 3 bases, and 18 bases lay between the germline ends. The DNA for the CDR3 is TGTGCCAGCAGGCCCTCGACAGGCGGCTACTACAATGAGCAGTTCTTC. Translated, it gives CASRPSTGGYYNEQFF.

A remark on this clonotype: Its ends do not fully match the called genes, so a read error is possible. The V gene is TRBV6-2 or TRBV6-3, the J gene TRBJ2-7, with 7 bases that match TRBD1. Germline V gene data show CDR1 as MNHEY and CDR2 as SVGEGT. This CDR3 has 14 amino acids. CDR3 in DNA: TGTGCCAGCAGTTTGTCGACAGGGCGCTCCGAGCTGTACTTC. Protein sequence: CASSLSTGRSELYF.

Here the CDR3 reads CASSQEPLGNSYEQYF. The CDR3 DNA is TGTGCCAGCAGCCAAGAACCATTGGGAAACTCCTACGAGCAGTACTTC. The gene calls are TRBV3-1 and TRBJ2-7; D unclear. V was pared by 0 bases and J by 0 bases, with 12 bases between. Germline V gene data show CDR1 as LGHDT and CDR2 as YNNKEL (reference sequence). The length of the CDR3 is 16 residues.

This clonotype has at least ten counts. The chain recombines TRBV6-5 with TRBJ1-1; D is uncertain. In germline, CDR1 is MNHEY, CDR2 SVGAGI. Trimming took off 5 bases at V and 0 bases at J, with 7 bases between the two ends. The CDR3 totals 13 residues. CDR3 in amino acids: CASSRVLNTEAFF. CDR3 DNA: TGTGCCAGCAGTCGGGTCCTGAACACTGAAGCTTTCTTT.

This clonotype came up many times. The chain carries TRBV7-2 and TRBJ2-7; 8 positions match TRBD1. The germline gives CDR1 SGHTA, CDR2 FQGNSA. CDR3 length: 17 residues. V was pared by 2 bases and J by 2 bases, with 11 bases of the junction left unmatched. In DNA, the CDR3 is TGTGCCAGCAGCTTAATTGGTCAGGGGGCAGGCGCCTACGAGCAGTACTTC. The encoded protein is CASSLIGQGAGAYEQYF.

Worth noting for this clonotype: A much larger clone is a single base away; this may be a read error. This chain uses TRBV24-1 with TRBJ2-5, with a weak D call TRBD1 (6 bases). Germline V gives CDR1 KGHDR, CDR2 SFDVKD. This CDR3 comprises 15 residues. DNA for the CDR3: TGTGCCACCAGTGCCTCGACAGGAGCCCAAGAGACCCGGTACTTC. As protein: CATSASTGAQETRYF.

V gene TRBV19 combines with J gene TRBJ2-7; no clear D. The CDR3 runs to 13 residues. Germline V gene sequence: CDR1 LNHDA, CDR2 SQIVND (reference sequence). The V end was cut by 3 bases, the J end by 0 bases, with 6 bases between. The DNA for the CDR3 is TGTGCCAGTAGTATCAGGACCTCCTACGAGCAGTACTTC. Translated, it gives CASSIRTSYEQYF.

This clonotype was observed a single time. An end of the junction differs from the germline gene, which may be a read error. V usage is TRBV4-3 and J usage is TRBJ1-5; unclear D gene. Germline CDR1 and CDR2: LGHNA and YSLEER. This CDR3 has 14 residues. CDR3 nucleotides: TGCGCCAGCAGCCAAGACTATAGCAATCCGCCCCAGCATTTT. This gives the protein CASSQDYSNPPQHF.

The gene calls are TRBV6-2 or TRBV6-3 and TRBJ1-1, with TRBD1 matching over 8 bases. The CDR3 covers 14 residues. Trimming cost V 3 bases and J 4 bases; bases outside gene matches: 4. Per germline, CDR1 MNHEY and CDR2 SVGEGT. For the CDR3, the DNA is TGTGCCAGCAGTTATGACAGGGGTGGCACTGAAGCTTTCTTT. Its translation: CASSYDRGGTEAFF.

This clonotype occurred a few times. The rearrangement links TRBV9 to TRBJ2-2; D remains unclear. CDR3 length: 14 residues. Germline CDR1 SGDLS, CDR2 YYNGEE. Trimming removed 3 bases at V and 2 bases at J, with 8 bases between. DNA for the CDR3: TGTGCCAGCAGCGAGGATATCAACACCGGGGAGCTGTTTTTT. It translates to CASSEDINTGELFF.

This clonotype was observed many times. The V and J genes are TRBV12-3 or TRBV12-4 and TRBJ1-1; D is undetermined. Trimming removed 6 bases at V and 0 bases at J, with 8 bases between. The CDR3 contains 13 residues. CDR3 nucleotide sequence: TGTGCCAGCAGCTGGGAAGTGAACACTGAAGCTTTCTTT. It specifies CASSWEVNTEAFF.

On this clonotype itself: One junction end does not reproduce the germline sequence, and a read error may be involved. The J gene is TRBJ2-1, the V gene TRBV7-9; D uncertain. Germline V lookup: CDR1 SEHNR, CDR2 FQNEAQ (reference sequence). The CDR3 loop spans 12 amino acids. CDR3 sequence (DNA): TGTGCCAGCAGCTTATTGAGGAATGAACAGTTCTTC. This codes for CASSLLRNEQFF.

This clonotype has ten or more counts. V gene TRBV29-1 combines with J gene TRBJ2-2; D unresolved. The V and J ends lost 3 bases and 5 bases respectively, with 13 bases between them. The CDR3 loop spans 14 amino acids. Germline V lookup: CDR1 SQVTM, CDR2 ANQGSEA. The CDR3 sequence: CSVEYRTGTGELFF. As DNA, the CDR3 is TGCAGCGTTGAGTATCGCACTGGGACCGGGGAGCTGTTTTTT.